This entry features one TCR beta chain sequence. Its target is unknown. The CDR3 length is 12 residues. V was pared by 1 base and J by 7 bases, with 0 bases of the junction left unmatched. Germline V CDR1 and CDR2: MDHEN, SYDVKM. The entry originates in a study of T cell responses to AZD1222 COVID-19 vaccine. This table comes from immunoSEQ multiplex PCR, and its TCRdb copy is limited to in-frame clones, with some not included. Here the sample spans roughly 89,000 clones, 70% to 90% being singletons. The study's findings and limits: Seropositive at baseline were only a handful of AZD1222 recipients. Spike-specific TCR breadth and depth both grew after two AZD1222 doses.

The specimen comprised peripheral blood, sampled on day 0 of MenACWY control vaccination. This sequence was found in an adult in good health. The rearrangement uses TRBV28 and TRBJ1-2; 7 bases are a match to TRBD1. The CDR3 region is CASSLSGGGYTF. The CDR3 DNA sequence: TGTGCCAGCAGTTTATCAGGGGGTGGCTACACCTTC.